The table lists the clone carrying this TCR beta chain with many counts. The sample comes from a study of T cells in Graves' hyperthyroidism and ophthalmopathy. From RNA transcripts, TCR beta CDR3 regions were amplified. HTBI primers drove first-round RT-PCR of the TCR CDR3. TCRdb passed the multiplex PCR reads through MiXCR, listing each CDR3 protein once. The table shows fewer than 350,000 distinct CDR3 sequences, with roughly 20% occurring only once. From germline, CDR1 is MNHNS and CDR2 SASEGT. V dropped 7 bases and J dropped 6 bases, with 13 bases sitting between them. The CDR3 sequence is 12 residues long.

The chain recombines TRBV6-1 with TRBJ2-7; D perhaps matches TRBD2 (6 bases). Sequencing was carried out using blood. This TCR came from a middle-aged woman with Graves' ophthalmopathy. The CDR3 reads CASTPWGLEQYF. The CDR3 region has the DNA TGTGCCAGCACCCCCTGGGGACTCGAGCAGTACTTC.